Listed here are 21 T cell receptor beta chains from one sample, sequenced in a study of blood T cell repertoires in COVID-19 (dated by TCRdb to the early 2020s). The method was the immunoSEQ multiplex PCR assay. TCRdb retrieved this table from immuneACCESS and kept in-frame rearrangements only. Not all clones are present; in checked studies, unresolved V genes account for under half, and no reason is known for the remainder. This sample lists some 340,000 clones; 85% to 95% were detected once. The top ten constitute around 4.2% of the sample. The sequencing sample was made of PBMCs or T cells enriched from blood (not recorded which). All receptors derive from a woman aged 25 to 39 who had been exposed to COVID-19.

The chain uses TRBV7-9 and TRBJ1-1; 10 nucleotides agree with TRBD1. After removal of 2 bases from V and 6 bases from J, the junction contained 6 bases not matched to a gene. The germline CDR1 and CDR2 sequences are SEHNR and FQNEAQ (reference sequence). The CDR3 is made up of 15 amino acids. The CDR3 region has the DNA TGTGCCAGCAGCTTAAAACGACAGGGGGCCTCTGAAGCTTTCTTT. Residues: CASSLKRQGASEAFF.

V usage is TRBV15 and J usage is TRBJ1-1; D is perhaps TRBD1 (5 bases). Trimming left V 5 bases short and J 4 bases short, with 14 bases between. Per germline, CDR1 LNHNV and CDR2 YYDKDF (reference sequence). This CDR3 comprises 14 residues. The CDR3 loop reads CATSLRAWGTEAFF. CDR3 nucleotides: TGTGCCACCAGCCTCAGGGCTTGGGGCACTGAAGCTTTCTTT.

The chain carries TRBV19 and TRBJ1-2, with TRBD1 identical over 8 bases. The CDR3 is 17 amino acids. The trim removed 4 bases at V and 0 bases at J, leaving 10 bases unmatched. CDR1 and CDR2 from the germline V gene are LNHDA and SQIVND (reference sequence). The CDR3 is CASSTNRGRDSNYGYTF. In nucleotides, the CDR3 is TGTGCCAGTAGTACTAACAGGGGGAGAGACTCTAACTATGGCTACACCTTC.

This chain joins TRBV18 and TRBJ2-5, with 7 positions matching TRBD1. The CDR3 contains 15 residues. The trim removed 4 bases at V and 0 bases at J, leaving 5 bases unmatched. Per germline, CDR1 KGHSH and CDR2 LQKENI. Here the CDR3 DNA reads TGTGCCAGCTCACTTTCGGACAGGCACCAAGAGACCCAGTACTTC. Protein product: CASSLSDRHQETQYF.

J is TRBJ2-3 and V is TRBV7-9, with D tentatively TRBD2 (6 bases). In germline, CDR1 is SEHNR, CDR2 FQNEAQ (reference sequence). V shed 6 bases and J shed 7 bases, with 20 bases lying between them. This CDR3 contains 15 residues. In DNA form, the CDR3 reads TGTGCCAGCAGACCAAAACCTAGCGTCGGGAATACGCAGTATTTT. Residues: CASRPKPSVGNTQYF.

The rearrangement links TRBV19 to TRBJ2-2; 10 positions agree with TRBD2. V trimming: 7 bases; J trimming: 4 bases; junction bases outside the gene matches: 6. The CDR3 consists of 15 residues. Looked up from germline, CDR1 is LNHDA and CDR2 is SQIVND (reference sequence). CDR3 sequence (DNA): TGTGCCAGTAACTATCGACTAGCGGGCACCGGGGAGCTGTTTTTT. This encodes CASNYRLAGTGELFF.

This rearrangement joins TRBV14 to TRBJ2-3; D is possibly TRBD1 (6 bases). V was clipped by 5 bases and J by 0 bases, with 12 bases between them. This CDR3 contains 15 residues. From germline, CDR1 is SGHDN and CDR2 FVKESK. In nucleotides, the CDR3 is TGTGCCAGCAGCTACGGGACACCTAGCACAGATACGCAGTATTTT. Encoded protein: CASSYGTPSTDTQYF.

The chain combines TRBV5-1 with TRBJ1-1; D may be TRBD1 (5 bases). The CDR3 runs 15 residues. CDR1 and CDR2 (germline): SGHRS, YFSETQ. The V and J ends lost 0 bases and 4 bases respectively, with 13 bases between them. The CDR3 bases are TGCGCCAGCAGCTTGGTGGAGGGGCCAGCCACTGAAGCTTTCTTT. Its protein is CASSLVEGPATEAFF.

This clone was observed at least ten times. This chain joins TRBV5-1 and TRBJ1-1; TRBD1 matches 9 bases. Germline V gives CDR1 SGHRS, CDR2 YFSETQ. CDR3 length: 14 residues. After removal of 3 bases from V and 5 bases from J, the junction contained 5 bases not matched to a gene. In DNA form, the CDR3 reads TGCGCCAGCAGCTCACAGGGGGCTCCAACTGAAGCTTTCTTT. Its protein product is CASSSQGAPTEAFF.

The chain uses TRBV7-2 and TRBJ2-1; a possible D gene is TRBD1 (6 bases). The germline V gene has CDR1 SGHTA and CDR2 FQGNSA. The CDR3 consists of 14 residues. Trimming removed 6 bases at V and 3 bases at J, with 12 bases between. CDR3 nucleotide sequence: TGTGCCAGCAGTACCGTAGGGGGCTACAATGAGCAGTTCTTC. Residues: CASSTVGGYNEQFF. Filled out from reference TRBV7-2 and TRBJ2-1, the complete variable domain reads GAGVSQSPSNKVTEKGKDVELRCDPISGHTALYWYRQSLGQGLEFLIYFQGNSAPDKSGLPSDRFSAERTGGSVSTLTIQRTQQEDSAVYLCASSTVGGYNEQFFGPGTRLTVL.

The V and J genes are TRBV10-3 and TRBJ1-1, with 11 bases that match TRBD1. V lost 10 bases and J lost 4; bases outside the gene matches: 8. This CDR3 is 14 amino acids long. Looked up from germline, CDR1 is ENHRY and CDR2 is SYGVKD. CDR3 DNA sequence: TGTGCCACCGGACAGGGGGCTTGGGGCACTGAAGCTTTCTTT. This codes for CATGQGAWGTEAFF.

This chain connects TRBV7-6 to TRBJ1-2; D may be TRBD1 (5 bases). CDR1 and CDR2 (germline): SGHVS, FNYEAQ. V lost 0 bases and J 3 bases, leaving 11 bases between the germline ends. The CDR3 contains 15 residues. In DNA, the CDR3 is TGTGCCAGCAGCTTAGCCTCAGGGAGGGACTATGGCTACACCTTC. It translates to CASSLASGRDYGYTF. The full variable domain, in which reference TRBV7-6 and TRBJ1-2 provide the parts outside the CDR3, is GAGVSQSPRYKVTKRGQDVALRCDPISGHVSLYWYRQALGQGPEFLTYFNYEAQQDKSGLPNDRFSAERPEGSISTLTIQRTEQRDSAMYRCASSLASGRDYGYTFGSGTRLTVV.

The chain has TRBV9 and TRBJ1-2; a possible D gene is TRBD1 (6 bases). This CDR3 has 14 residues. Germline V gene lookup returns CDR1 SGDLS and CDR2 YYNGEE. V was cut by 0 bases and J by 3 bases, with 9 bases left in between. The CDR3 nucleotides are TGTGCCAGCAGCGTAGCTACAGGGTACTATGGCTACACCTTC. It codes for CASSVATGYYGYTF.

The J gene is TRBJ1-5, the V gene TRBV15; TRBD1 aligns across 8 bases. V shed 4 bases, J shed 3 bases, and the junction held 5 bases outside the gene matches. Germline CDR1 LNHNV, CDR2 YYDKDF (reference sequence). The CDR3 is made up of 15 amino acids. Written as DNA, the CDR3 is TGTGCCACCAGCATCCGGACAGGGATCAATCAGCCCCAGCATTTT. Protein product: CATSIRTGINQPQHF.

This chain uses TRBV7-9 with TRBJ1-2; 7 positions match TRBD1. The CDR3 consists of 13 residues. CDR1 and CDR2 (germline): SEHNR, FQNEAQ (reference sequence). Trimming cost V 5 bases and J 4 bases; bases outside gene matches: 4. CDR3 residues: CASSPGQLYGYTF. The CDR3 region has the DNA TGTGCCAGCAGCCCGGGACAGCTCTATGGCTACACCTTC.

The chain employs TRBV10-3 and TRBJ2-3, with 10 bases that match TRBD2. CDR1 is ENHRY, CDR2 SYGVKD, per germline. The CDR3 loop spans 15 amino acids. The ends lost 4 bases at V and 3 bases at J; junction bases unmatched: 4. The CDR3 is CAISASGGLTDTQYF. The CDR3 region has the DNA TGTGCCATCAGTGCTAGCGGGGGACTTACAGATACGCAGTATTTT.

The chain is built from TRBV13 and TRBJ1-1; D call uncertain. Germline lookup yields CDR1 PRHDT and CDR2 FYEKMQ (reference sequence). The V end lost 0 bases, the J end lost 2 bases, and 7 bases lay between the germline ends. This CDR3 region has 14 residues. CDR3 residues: CASSLGGSNTEAFF. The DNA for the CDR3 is TGTGCCAGCAGCTTAGGGGGTAGCAACACTGAAGCTTTCTTT. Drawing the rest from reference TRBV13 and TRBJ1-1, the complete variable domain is AAGVIQSPRHLIKEKRETATLKCYPIPRHDTVYWYQQGPGQDPQFLISFYEKMQSDKGSIPDRFSAQQFSDYHSELNMSSLELGDSALYFCASSLGGSNTEAFFGQGTRLTVV.

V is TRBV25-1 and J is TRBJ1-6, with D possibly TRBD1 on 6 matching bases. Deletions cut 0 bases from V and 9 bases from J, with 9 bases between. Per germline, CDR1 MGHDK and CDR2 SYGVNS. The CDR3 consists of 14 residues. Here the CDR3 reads CASSEYRGSSPLHF. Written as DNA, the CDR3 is TGTGCCAGCAGTGAATACAGGGGTAGTTCACCCCTCCACTTT.

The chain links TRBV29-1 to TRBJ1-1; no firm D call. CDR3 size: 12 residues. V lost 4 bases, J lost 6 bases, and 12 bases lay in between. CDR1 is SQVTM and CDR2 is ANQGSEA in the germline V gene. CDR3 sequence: CSVGGGRAEAFF. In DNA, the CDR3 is TGCAGCGTTGGAGGAGGGAGGGCTGAAGCTTTCTTT.

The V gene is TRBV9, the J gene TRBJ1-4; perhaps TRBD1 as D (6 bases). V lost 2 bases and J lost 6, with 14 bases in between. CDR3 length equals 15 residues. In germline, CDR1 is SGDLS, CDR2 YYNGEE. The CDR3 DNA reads TGTGCCAGCAGCGTCTCACAGGGCATTGATGAAAAACTGTTTTTT. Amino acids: CASSVSQGIDEKLFF.

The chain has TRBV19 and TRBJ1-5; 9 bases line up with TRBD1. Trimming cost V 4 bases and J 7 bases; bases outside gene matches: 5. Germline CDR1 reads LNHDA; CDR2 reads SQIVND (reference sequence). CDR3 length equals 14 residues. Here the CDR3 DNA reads TGTGCCAGTAGTACCGACAGGGGGTGGCAGCCCCAGCATTTT. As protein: CASSTDRGWQPQHF.